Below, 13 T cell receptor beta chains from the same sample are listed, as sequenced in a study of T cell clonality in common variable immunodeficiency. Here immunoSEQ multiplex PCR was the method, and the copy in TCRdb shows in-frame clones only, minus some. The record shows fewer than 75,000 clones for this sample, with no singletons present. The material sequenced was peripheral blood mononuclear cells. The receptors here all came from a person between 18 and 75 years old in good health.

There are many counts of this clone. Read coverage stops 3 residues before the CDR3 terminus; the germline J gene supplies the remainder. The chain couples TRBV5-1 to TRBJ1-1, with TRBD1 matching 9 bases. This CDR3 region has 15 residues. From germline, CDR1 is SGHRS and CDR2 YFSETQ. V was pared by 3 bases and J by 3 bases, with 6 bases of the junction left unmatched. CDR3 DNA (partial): TGCGCCAGCAGCTCAACAGGGGGCATTGACACTGAA. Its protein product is CASSSTGGIDTE. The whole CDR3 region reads CASSSTGGIDTEAFF. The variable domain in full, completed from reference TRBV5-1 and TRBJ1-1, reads KAGVTQTPRYLIKTRGQQVTLSCSPISGHRSVSWYQQTPGQGLQFLFEYFSETQRNKGNFPGRFSGRQFSNSRSEMNVSTLELGDSALYLCASSSTGGIDTEAFFGQGTRLTVV.

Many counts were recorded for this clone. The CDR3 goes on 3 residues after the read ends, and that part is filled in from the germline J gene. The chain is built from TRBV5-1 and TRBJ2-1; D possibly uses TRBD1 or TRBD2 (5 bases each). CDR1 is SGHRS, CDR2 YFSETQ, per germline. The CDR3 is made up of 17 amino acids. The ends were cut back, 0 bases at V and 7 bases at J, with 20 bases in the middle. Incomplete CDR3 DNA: TGCGCCAGCAGCTTGGGATCAGGATGGGGCGGAGGAAATGAG. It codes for CASSLGSGWGGGNE. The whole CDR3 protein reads CASSLGSGWGGGNEQFF.

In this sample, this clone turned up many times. Incomplete CDR3 DNA: TGTGCCAGCAGTTTAGGGGACAGTTCCTACGAG. Translation gives CASSLGDSSYE. The CDR3 in its entirety is CASSLGDSSYEQYF. The V call is TRBV27, the J call TRBJ2-7; 7 positions agree with TRBD1. The read stops 3 residues short of the end of the CDR3; the missing end is completed from the germline J gene. V shed 2 bases and J 1 base; nucleotides not matched to a gene: 2. Germline CDR1 is MNHEY and CDR2 is SMNVEV (reference sequence). This CDR3 spans 14 amino acids.

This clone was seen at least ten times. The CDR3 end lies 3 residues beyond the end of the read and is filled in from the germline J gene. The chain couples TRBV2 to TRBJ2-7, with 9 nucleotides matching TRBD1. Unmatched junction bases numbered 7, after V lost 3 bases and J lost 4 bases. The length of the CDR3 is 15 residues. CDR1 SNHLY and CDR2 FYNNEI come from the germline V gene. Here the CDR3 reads CASSEATGGFYEQYF. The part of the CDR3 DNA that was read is TGTGCCAGCAGTGAGGCGACAGGGGGGTTTTACGAG.

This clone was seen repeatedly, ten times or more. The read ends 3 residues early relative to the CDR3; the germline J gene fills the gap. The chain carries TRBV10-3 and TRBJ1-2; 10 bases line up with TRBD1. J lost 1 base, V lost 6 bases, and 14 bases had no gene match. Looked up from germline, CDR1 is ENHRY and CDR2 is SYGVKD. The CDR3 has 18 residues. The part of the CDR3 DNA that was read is TGTGCCATCAGCGCGGGACAGGGGACCACAATCTTTAACTATGGC. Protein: CAISAGQGTTIFNYG. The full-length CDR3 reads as CAISAGQGTTIFNYGYTF.

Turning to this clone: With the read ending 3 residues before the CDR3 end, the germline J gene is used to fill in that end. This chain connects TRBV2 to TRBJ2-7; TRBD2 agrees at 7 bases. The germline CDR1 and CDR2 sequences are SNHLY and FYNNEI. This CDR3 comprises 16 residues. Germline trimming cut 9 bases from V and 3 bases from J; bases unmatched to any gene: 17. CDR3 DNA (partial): TGTGCCAGTAAATTGGGTGGGCGGGAGAAGCTCTACGAG. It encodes CASKLGGREKLYE. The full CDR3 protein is CASKLGGREKLYEQYF.

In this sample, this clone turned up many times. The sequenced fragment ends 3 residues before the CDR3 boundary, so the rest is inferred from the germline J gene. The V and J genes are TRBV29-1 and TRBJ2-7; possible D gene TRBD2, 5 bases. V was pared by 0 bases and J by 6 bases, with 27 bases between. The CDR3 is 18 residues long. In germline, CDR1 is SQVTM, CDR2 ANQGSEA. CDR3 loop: CSVEDQIKSDTAVAEQYF. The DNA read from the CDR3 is TGCAGCGTTGAAGATCAGATTAAATCGGATACAGCGGTTGCCGAG.

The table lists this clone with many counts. The part of the CDR3 DNA that was read is TGTGCCAGCAGTGAATGGGACAGAGGGCAGCCC. Protein sequence: CASSEWDRGQP. From start to end, the CDR3 is CASSEWDRGQPQHF. The rearrangement uses TRBV6-1 and TRBJ1-5; 7 nucleotides line up with TRBD1. The CDR3 is cut off 3 residues early in the read; its end comes from the germline J gene. The CDR3 has 14 amino acids. Germline V CDR1 and CDR2: MNHNS, SASEGT. The junction had 5 bases not matched to a gene; V was cut back by 2 bases and J by 7 bases.

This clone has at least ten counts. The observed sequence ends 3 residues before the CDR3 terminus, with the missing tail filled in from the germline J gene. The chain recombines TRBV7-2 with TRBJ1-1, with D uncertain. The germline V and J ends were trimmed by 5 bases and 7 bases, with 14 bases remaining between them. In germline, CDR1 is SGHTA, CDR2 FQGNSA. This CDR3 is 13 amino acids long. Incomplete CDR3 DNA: TGTGCCAGCAGCCTCGATAGAACCTTTGAA. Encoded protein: CASSLDRTFE. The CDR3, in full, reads CASSLDRTFEAFF.

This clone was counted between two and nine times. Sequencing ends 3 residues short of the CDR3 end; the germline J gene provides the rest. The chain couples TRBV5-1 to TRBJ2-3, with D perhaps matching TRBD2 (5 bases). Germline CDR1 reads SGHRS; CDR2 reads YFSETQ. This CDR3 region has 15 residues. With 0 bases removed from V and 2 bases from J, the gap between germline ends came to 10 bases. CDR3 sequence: CASSLVSGTTDTQYF. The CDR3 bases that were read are TGCGCCAGCAGCTTGGTAAGCGGCACCACAGATACG.

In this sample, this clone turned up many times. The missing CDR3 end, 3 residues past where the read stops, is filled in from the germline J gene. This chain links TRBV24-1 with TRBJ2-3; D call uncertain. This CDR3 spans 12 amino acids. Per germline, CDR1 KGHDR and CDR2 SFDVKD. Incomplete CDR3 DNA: TGTGCCACCAGTGATACTTTCAAGACG. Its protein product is CATSDTFKT. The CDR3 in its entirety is CATSDTFKTQYF.

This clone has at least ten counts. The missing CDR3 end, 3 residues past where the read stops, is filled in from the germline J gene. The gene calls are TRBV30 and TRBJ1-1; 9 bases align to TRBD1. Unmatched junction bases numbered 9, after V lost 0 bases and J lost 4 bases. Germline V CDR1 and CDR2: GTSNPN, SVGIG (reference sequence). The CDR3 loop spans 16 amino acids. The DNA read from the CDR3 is TGTGCCTGGAGTGTACGCCCACAGGGGGCGATCACTGAA. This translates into CAWSVRPQGAITE. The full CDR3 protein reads CAWSVRPQGAITEAFF.

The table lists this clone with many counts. CDR3 DNA, as far as it was read: TGCGCCAGCAGCTCGGGGGACAGCATCTACGAG. Residues: CASSSGDSIYE. The complete CDR3 protein is CASSSGDSIYEQYF. The gene calls are TRBV5-1 and TRBJ2-7; D might be TRBD1 (7 bases). The missing CDR3 end, 3 residues past where the read stops, is filled in from the germline J gene. This CDR3 contains 14 residues. Germline V gene lookup returns CDR1 SGHRS and CDR2 YFSETQ. Trimming shortened V by 3 bases and J by 3 bases, and 13 bases separated the two germline ends.